What follows is one T cell receptor beta chain and its context. What it binds is unknown. These data belong to a study of neoadjuvant anti-PD-1 for oral cavity cancer. Turning to the study itself: Patients mostly received three to four biweekly nivolumab doses at 3 mg/kg before surgery. Patients without progression received a fourth nivolumab dose around day 43, then surgical resection on days 50-56. Study-level results: With three patients per group, TCR findings need larger cohorts.

Time point noted: after neoadjuvant nivolumab, at surgical resection. PBMC libraries mostly used about 490 ng of input genomic DNA, with six replicates per sample. The data were produced by immunoSEQ multiplex PCR, yet TCRdb's version contains in-frame clones alone and is incomplete. The sample contains approximately 10,000 clones, roughly two thirds of which appear only once. Looked up from germline, CDR1 is SEHNR and CDR2 is FQNEAQ (reference sequence). The junction had 4 bases not matched to a gene; V was cut back by 5 bases and J by 0 bases. CDR3 size: 15 residues. The gene calls are TRBV7-9 and TRBJ1-1; 9 bases are shared with TRBD1. Here the sequenced sample was PBMCs, taken after nivolumab (anti-PD-1) treatment. The TCR comes from a person aged 35 to 85 with oral cavity squamous cell carcinoma. The CDR3 region is CASSGTGGLNTEAFF. CDR3 DNA sequence: TGTGCCAGCAGCGGCACAGGGGGCCTGAACACTGAAGCTTTCTTT.